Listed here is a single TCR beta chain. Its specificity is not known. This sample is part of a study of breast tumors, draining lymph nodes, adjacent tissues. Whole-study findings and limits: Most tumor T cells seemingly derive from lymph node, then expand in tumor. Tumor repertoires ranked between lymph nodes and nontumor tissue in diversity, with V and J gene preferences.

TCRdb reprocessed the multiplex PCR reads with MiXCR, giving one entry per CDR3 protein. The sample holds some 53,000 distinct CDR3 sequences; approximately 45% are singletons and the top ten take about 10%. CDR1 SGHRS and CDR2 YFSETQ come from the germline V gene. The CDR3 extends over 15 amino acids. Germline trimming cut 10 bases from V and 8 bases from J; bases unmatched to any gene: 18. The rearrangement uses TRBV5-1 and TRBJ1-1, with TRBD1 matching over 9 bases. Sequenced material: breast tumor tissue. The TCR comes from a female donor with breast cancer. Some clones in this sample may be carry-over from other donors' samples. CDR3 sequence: CAGPSGTGRGAEAFF. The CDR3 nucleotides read TGCGCCGGACCCAGTGGGACAGGGAGGGGCGCGGAAGCTTTCTTT.